The 2 T cell receptor beta chains presented below share a single source sample, sequenced in a study of cytomegalovirus exposure and HLA in healthy donors. Use of 60 Vbeta and 13 Jbeta primers characterized the PCR. Clones were read by immunoSEQ multiplex PCR, and TCRdb kept only the in-frame ones, dropping some. Its table lists about 83,000 clones. The source material was PBMCs. These receptors were taken from a man aged 18 to 29 in good health and CMV-seropositive.

The rearrangement joins TRBV5-1 to TRBJ1-1, with 9 bases lining up with TRBD1. Germline V gene lookup returns CDR1 SGHRS and CDR2 YFSETQ. The J segment lost 3 bases and the V segment lost 4 bases, leaving 4 bases of the junction unmatched. The CDR3 has 14 amino acids. The CDR3 is CASSIGDRDTEAFF. The CDR3 nucleotides are TGCGCCAGCAGCATAGGGGACAGGGACACTGAAGCTTTCTTT.

The chain recombines TRBV30 with TRBJ1-5; possibly TRBD1 for D (5 bases). V lost 3 bases and J lost 7, with 22 bases in between. Per germline, CDR1 GTSNPN and CDR2 SVGIG (reference sequence). The CDR3 has 16 residues. The CDR3 sequence is CAWRNSGTGGVQPQHF. In DNA, the CDR3 is TGTGCCTGGAGGAACTCCGGGACGGGGGGAGTCCAGCCCCAGCATTTT.